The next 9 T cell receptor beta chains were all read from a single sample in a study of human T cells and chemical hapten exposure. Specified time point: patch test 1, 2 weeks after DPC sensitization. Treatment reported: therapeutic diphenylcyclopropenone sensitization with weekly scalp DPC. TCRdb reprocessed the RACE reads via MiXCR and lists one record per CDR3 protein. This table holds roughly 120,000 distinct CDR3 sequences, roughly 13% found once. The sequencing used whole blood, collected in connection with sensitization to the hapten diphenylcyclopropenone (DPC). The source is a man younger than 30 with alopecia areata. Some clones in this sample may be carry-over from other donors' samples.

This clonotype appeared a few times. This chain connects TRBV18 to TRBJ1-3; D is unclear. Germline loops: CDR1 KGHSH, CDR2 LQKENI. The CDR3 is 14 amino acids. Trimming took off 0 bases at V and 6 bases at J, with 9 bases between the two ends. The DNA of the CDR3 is TGTGCCAGCTCACCACCGACTGCTTTAAACACCATATATTTT. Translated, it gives CASSPPTALNTIYF.

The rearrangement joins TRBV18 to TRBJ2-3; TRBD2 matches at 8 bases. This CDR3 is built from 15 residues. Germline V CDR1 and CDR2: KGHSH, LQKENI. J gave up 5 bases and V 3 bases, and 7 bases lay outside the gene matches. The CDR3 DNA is TGTGCCAGCTCACCGATGGACAGCGGGGGAGATACGCAGTATTTT. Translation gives CASSPMDSGGDTQYF.

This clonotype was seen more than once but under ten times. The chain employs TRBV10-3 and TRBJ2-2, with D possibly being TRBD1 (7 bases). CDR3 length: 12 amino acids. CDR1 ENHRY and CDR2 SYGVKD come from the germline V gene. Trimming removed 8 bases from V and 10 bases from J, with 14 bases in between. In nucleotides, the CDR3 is TGTGCCATCGGCGGGACAGTTTCGGAGCTGTTTTTT. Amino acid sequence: CAIGGTVSELFF.

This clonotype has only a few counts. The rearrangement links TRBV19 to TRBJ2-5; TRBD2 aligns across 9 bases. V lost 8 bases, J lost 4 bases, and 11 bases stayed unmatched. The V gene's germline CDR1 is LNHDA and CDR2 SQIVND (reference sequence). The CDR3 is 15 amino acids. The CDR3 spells CASGSGGRFVETQYF. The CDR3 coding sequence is TGTGCCAGTGGCAGCGGGGGGCGCTTCGTAGAGACCCAGTACTTC.

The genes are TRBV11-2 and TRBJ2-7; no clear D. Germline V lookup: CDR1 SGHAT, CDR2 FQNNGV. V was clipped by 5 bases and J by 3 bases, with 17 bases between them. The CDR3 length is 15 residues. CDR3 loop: CASSSVRQWRYEQYF. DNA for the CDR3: TGTGCCAGCAGCAGCGTTCGGCAGTGGCGCTACGAGCAGTACTTC. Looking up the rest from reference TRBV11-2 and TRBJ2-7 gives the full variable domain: EAGVAQSPRYKIIEKRQSVAFWCNPISGHATLYWYQQILGQGPKLLIQFQNNGVVDDSQLPKDRFSAERLKGVDSTLKIQPAKLEDSAVYLCASSSVRQWRYEQYFGPGTRLTVT.

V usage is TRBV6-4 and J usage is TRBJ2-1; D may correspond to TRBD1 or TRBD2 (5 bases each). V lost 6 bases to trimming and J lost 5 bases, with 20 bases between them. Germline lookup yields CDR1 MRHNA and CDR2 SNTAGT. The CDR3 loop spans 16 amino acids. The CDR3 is CASSHLNRDGNNEQFF. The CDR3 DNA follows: TGTGCCAGCAGCCACCTCAACCGGGACGGAAACAATGAGCAGTTCTTC.

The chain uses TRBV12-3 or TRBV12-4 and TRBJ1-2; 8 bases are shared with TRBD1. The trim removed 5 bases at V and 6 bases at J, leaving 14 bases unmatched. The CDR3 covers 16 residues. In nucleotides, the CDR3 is TGTGCCAGCAGTGGGGGTGCGATGACAGGGGTACATGGCTACACCTTC. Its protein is CASSGGAMTGVHGYTF.

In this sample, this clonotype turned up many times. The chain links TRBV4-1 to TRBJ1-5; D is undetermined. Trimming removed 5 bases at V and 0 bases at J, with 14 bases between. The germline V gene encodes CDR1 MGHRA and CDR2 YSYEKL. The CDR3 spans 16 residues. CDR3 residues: CASSVVRVVSNQPQHF. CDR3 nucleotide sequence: TGCGCCAGCAGCGTCGTCCGTGTGGTTAGCAATCAGCCCCAGCATTTT.

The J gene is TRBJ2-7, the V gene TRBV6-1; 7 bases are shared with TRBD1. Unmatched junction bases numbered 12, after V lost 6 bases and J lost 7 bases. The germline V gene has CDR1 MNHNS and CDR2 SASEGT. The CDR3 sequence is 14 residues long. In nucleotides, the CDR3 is TGTGCCAGCAGCATACCGGGACAGCGGAAGGAGCAGTACGTC. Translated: CASSIPGQRKEQYV.